The 13 T cell receptor beta chains listed next were all sequenced from one sample in a study of post-analysis software for immune sequencing data. TCR beta cDNA libraries included unique molecular identifiers. Using its own MiXCR run on the PCR reads, TCRdb lists one record per CDR3 protein. The repertoire holds approximately 690,000 distinct CDR3 sequences, over 45% seen once, with approximately 10% in the top ten. For these TCRs, the target antigens are not known. General study findings and limits: In patients, about 5 TRBV segments were more frequent than in controls, with TRBV5-6, TRBV5-1 and TRBV20-1 among them.

The sequencing input was blood. Receptors were obtained from a girl aged 2 to 9 with multiple sclerosis.

The chain links TRBV6-5 to TRBJ2-7; D unclear. From germline, CDR1 is MNHEY and CDR2 SVGAGI. Trimming cost V 6 bases and J 2 bases, with 5 bases left between them. CDR3 length: 11 amino acids. CDR3 in DNA: TGTGCCAGCAGAATAGCCTACGAGCAGTACTTC. Translated: CASRIAYEQYF.

The V gene is TRBV7-2, the J gene TRBJ2-1; D remains ambiguous. The CDR3 length is 13 residues. Trimming cost V 2 bases and J 6 bases, with 8 bases left between them. Germline lookup yields CDR1 SGHTA and CDR2 FQGNSA. The CDR3 loop reads CASSLFVRNEQFF. CDR3 DNA sequence: TGTGCCAGCAGCTTATTTGTCCGCAATGAGCAGTTCTTC.

Only a few counts were recorded for this clonotype. The V and J genes are TRBV6-2 or TRBV6-3 and TRBJ2-5, with TRBD1 as a possible D gene (5 bases). Trimming cost V 2 bases and J 5 bases, with 12 bases left between them. The CDR3 is made up of 14 amino acids. In germline, CDR1 is MNHEY, CDR2 SVGEGT. The CDR3 DNA reads as TGTGCCAGCAGTTACAGGGTACCAGGGGAGACCCAGTACTTC. Translation: CASSYRVPGETQYF.

This clonotype was detected a few times. This chain uses TRBV4-2 with TRBJ2-5, with TRBD1 matching over 9 bases. The ends lost 4 bases at V and 4 bases at J; junction bases unmatched: 7. The V gene's germline CDR1 is LGHNA and CDR2 YNFKEQ. The CDR3 totals 15 residues. CDR3 DNA: TGTGCCAGCAGCCGACAGGGGGAGGTAGGAGAGACCCAGTACTTC. Its protein is CASSRQGEVGETQYF.

In DNA, the CDR3 is TGTGCCAGCAGCGTAGGCACAGTTTTAAACGAGCAGTTCTTC. Translated: CASSVGTVLNEQFF. The rearrangement links TRBV9 to TRBJ2-1; D gene unclear. The CDR3 is made up of 14 amino acids. V lost 0 bases and J lost 10, with 14 bases in between. Germline V gene lookup returns CDR1 SGDLS and CDR2 YYNGEE.

V and J are TRBV29-1 and TRBJ2-1, with D unclear. Germline V gene lookup returns CDR1 SQVTM and CDR2 ANQGSEA. The CDR3 length is 16 residues. V was pared by 0 bases and J by 3 bases, with 15 bases between. In DNA form, the CDR3 reads TGCAGCGTTGAAGATGCGAGAGACCATCTCTACAATGAGCAGTTCTTC. It codes for CSVEDARDHLYNEQFF.

This clonotype was recorded a few times. The chain joins TRBV10-3 to TRBJ1-2, with TRBD1 identical over 9 bases. The CDR3 extends over 14 amino acids. Unmatched junction bases numbered 3, after V lost 3 bases and J lost 4 bases. Germline V gene data show CDR1 as ENHRY and CDR2 as SYGVKD. The CDR3 DNA follows: TGTGCCATCAGTGACCCGGACAGGGGCTATGGCTACACCTTC. Its protein is CAISDPDRGYGYTF.

This clonotype turned up a few times. The chain carries TRBV7-6 and TRBJ2-6; weak D call: TRBD2 (6 bases). V was trimmed by 4 bases and J by 5 bases, leaving 18 bases between them. The CDR3 has 17 amino acids. Per the germline V gene, CDR1 is SGHVS and CDR2 is FNYEAQ. Here the CDR3 reads CASSSLVGGGRANVLTF. CDR3 sequence (DNA): TGTGCCAGCAGCTCCTTAGTGGGGGGTGGTAGGGCCAACGTCCTGACTTTC.

This clonotype was found a few times. The genes are TRBV5-1 and TRBJ2-3, with D perhaps TRBD1 or TRBD2 (5 bases each). CDR3 length: 15 residues. CDR1 is SGHRS and CDR2 is YFSETQ in the germline V gene. Trimming removed 1 base from V and 0 bases from J, with 9 bases in between. The CDR3 protein is CASSLWDASTDTQYF. CDR3 sequence (DNA): TGCGCCAGCAGCTTGTGGGACGCTAGCACAGATACGCAGTATTTT.

The chain uses TRBV28 and TRBJ1-2; TRBD1 aligns across 8 bases. Germline V lookup: CDR1 MDHEN, CDR2 SYDVKM. Trimming took 7 bases from V and 8 from J; bases not matched to a gene: 9. The CDR3 contains 13 residues. Written as DNA, the CDR3 is TGTGCCAGCAATGGTCCGGACAGGGACGGCTACACCTTC. Translation gives CASNGPDRDGYTF.

This clonotype has a handful of counts. The chain recombines TRBV10-3 with TRBJ2-1; 14 bases match TRBD2. The germline V gene has CDR1 ENHRY and CDR2 SYGVKD. This CDR3 region has 17 residues. V was clipped by 7 bases and J by 1 base; unmatched bases: 6. The CDR3 region is CAINMGTSGSSYNEQFF. For the CDR3, the DNA is TGTGCCATCAACATGGGGACTAGCGGGAGTTCCTACAATGAGCAGTTCTTC.

The CDR3 loop reads CASSVAGGRGDQYF. The CDR3 nucleotides are TGTGCCAGCAGCGTAGCGGGGGGACGAGGGGACCAGTACTTC. The chain recombines TRBV9 with TRBJ2-5; TRBD2 agrees at 7 bases. The CDR3 extends over 14 amino acids. Germline values: CDR1 SGDLS, CDR2 YYNGEE. Trimming cost V 0 bases and J 10 bases; bases outside gene matches: 9.

The gene calls are TRBV3-1 and TRBJ1-2, with a tentative D call TRBD1 (5 bases). V gave up 2 bases and J gave up 4 bases, with 14 bases separating them. CDR1 LGHDT and CDR2 YNNKEL come from the germline V gene (reference sequence). The CDR3 consists of 15 residues. CDR3 nucleotides: TGTGCCAGCAGCCAAAAAGACAGCGGAAGCTATGGCTACACCTTC. Translated: CASSQKDSGSYGYTF.